These 31 T cell receptor beta chains originate from one sample sequenced in a study of T cells expressing NK-cell markers. No DNA is given; TCRdb re-called the 5' RACE reads and lists each CDR3 protein once. The sample features fewer than 550,000 distinct CDR3 sequences, with about 1.5% in its top ten. Input material: blood T cells: a sorted CD56 or NKG2C T cell subset, CD4+ or CD8+ T cells, or bulk PBMC T cells (not recorded which). Receptor source: a woman between 45 and 65 years old in good health.

The V call is TRBV7-8, the J call TRBJ2-7; the TCRdb D gene call, TRBD1, has no DNA to confirm it. This CDR3 comprises 18 residues. Germline assignment: CDR1 SGHVS and CDR2 FQNEAQ. This CDR3 reads CASSLGGFEPPSSYEQYF.

The chain is built from TRBV11-2 and TRBJ2-2; checking the TCRdb D call of TRBD1 is not possible without DNA. The CDR3 totals 15 residues. Germline CDR1 is SGHAT and CDR2 is FQNNGV. CDR3 region: CASSSLGQNTGELFF.

This chain uses TRBV28 with TRBJ1-5. There are 14 residues in the CDR3. Germline lookup yields CDR1 MDHEN and CDR2 SYDVKM. CDR3 protein: CASSLLQAGQPQHF.

This chain uses TRBV18 with TRBJ2-4. The CDR3 runs to 18 residues. The germline V gene encodes CDR1 KGHSH and CDR2 LQKENI. The CDR3 here is CASSQRDIRNLAKNIQYF. Variable domain in full (rest from reference TRBV18 and TRBJ2-4): NAGVMQNPRHLVRRRGQEARLRCSPMKGHSHVYWYRQLPEEGLKFMVYLQKENIIDESGMPKERFSAEFPKEGPSILRIQQVVRGDSAAYFCASSQRDIRNLAKNIQYFGAGTRLSVL.

This sequence joins TRBV3-1 and TRBJ1-2. The CDR3 runs to 14 residues. The germline CDR1 and CDR2 sequences are LGHDT and YNNKEL (reference sequence). Here the CDR3 reads CASSQLTDFYGYTF.

The chain has TRBV7-9 and TRBJ2-1. CDR3 length: 11 residues. CDR1 and CDR2 (germline): SEHNR, FQNEAQ (reference sequence). CDR3 in amino acids: CASSLWDEQFF. The full variable domain, with the rest looked up from reference TRBV7-9 and TRBJ2-1, is DTGVSQNPRHKITKRGQNVTFRCDPISEHNRLYWYRQTLGQGPEFLTYFQNEAQLEKSRLLSDRFSAERPKGSFSTLEIQRTEQGDSAMYLCASSLWDEQFFGPGTRLTVL.

This chain connects TRBV20-1 to TRBJ2-3; as DNA is missing, the TRBD2 call by TCRdb cannot be tested. The CDR3 length is 15 residues. Looked up from germline, CDR1 is DFQATT and CDR2 is SNEGSKA (reference sequence). Here the CDR3 reads CSASPLKREIDTQYF.

This chain joins TRBV5-1 and TRBJ2-5; TCRdb reports TRBD1, a call that lacks DNA to check it against. CDR3 length equals 16 residues. CDR1 SGHRS and CDR2 YFSETQ come from the germline V gene. CDR3 sequence reads: CASSLNTAQAGETQYF.

The chain combines TRBV7-9 with TRBJ2-2; TCRdb lists TRBD1, though no DNA is available to test this call. The CDR3 runs to 13 residues. CDR1 and CDR2 from the germline V gene are SEHNR and FQNEAQ (reference sequence). This CDR3 reads CAGRWGHTGELFF.

V and J are TRBV12-3 or TRBV12-4 and TRBJ1-1; absent DNA, TCRdb's TRBD1 call cannot be checked. The CDR3 runs to 13 residues. This chain's CDR3 is CASSPRGERRAFF.

The J gene is TRBJ2-1, the V gene TRBV11-2; as DNA is missing, the TRBD2 call by TCRdb cannot be tested. This CDR3 is built from 16 residues. Germline V gives CDR1 SGHAT, CDR2 FQNNGV. The chain's CDR3 is CASSLVEEMRDNEQFF.

The CDR3 sequence is CASRRERRDTQYF. The chain couples TRBV12-3 or TRBV12-4 to TRBJ2-3; TCRdb picks TRBD1, but there is no DNA to check that call. The CDR3 is made up of 13 amino acids.

J is TRBJ2-3 and V is TRBV27; there is no DNA to check the TCRdb D call of TRBD2. CDR1 is MNHEY and CDR2 is SMNVEV in the germline V gene (reference sequence). There are 18 residues in the CDR3. CDR3 protein: CASSSRLAGENAADTQYF.

This rearrangement joins TRBV20-1 to TRBJ2-2. Germline lookup yields CDR1 DFQATT and CDR2 SNEGSKA (reference sequence). The CDR3 contains 13 residues. CDR3 amino acids: CSARASSTGELFF.

This sequence joins TRBV5-1 and TRBJ1-2. The CDR3 is 14 amino acids. Germline loops: CDR1 SGHRS, CDR2 YFSETQ. The CDR3 sequence is CASSVGPTSYGYTF.

The chain recombines TRBV20-1 with TRBJ1-4. The CDR3 runs 15 residues. Germline loops: CDR1 DFQATT, CDR2 SNEGSKA (reference sequence). The CDR3: CSARDVRASNEKLFF.

This rearrangement joins TRBV11-3 to TRBJ2-1; without DNA, the TCRdb call of TRBD2 cannot be checked. This CDR3 is built from 11 residues. Germline values: CDR1 SGHNT, CDR2 YENEEA. The CDR3: CASSQALEQFF.

The V gene is TRBV27, the J gene TRBJ1-2; TCRdb's D gene call, TRBD1, goes unchecked for lack of DNA. Germline CDR1 reads MNHEY; CDR2 reads SMNVEV (reference sequence). The CDR3 has 16 amino acids. The CDR3 is CASSPFPGARDYGYTF.

The V gene is TRBV5-1, the J gene TRBJ2-5; TCRdb selects TRBD1, and the lack of DNA leaves this call unchecked. Germline V CDR1 and CDR2: SGHRS, YFSETQ. The CDR3 contains 15 residues. CDR3: CASRNVRVDQETQYF. The full variable domain, its missing parts supplied by reference TRBV5-1 and TRBJ2-5, is KAGVTQTPRYLIKTRGQQVTLSCSPISGHRSVSWYQQTPGQGLQFLFEYFSETQRNKGNFPGRFSGRQFSNSRSEMNVSTLELGDSALYLCASRNVRVDQETQYFGPGTRLLVL.

This chain joins TRBV12-3 or TRBV12-4 and TRBJ2-1; TCRdb's D call of TRBD1 is untestable without DNA. The CDR3 has 16 amino acids. The CDR3: CASSRPLTGFNHEQFF.

This chain links TRBV12-3 or TRBV12-4 with TRBJ2-2; no DNA is available, so the TRBD2 call from TCRdb remains unchecked. The CDR3 consists of 16 residues. The CDR3 sequence: CASKTSGRPPGGELFF.

The rearrangement uses TRBV7-9 and TRBJ2-3; no DNA is available, so the TRBD2 call from TCRdb remains unchecked. This CDR3 is 16 amino acids long. Germline V gives CDR1 SEHNR, CDR2 FQNEAQ (reference sequence). CDR3 loop: CASSSGEAGYTDTQYF.

The chain is built from TRBV9 and TRBJ2-7; with no DNA, the TCRdb D assignment of TRBD1 cannot be verified. The CDR3 loop spans 15 amino acids. Germline-derived CDR1 and CDR2 are SGDLS and YYNGEE. CDR3 loop: CASTNRSPDSGEQYF.

V gene TRBV28 combines with J gene TRBJ2-3. This CDR3 is 14 amino acids long. Germline V gives CDR1 MDHEN, CDR2 SYDVKM. The CDR3: CASGLISSTDTQYF.

The CDR3 sequence is CASSQEVGFGHEAFF. The chain links TRBV4-1 to TRBJ1-1. Germline V gene data show CDR1 as MGHRA and CDR2 as YSYEKL. The CDR3 covers 15 residues.

This chain uses TRBV29-1 with TRBJ1-2; the TCRdb call, TRBD1, lacks DNA for checking. The CDR3 has 13 residues. Germline V gives CDR1 SQVTM, CDR2 ANQGSEA. CDR3 amino acids: CSVVPDRGHGYTF.

The rearrangement links TRBV3-1 to TRBJ2-5; without DNA, the TCRdb call of TRBD1 cannot be checked. This CDR3 has 14 residues. Germline loops: CDR1 LGHDT, CDR2 YNNKEL (reference sequence). The CDR3 protein is CASSQGRQQETQYF.

The chain has TRBV4-1 and TRBJ1-3. Germline V gene sequence: CDR1 MGHRA, CDR2 YSYEKL. There are 18 residues in the CDR3. The CDR3: CASSQVSPEHNSGNTIYF.

The genes are TRBV29-1 and TRBJ2-5; the D call from TCRdb, TRBD2, cannot be confirmed without DNA. Germline assignment: CDR1 SQVTM and CDR2 ANQGSEA. This CDR3 region has 14 residues. The CDR3 spells CSVETASGSETQYF.

The chain couples TRBV7-2 to TRBJ2-1; TCRdb selects TRBD2, and the lack of DNA leaves this call unchecked. The CDR3 loop spans 17 amino acids. Germline values: CDR1 SGHTA, CDR2 FQGNSA. The CDR3 reads CASSVGTSGRIYNEQFF.

V usage is TRBV12-3 or TRBV12-4 and J usage is TRBJ2-1; TCRdb calls TRBD1, which cannot be checked without DNA. The CDR3 contains 16 residues. The CDR3 loop is CASGLGGGPPYNEQFF.